The 25 T cell receptor beta chains below come from one sample, sequenced in a study of blood T cells in healthy people across ages. A second PCR, run for roughly 7 to 11 cycles, used a sample-barcoded 5' primer plus a J-beta primer mix. One entry per CDR3 protein results from TCRdb running MiXCR on the 5' RACE reads. Among roughly 1,500,000 distinct CDR3 sequences, about 43% were seen once, and the ten largest hold 7.9%. The sequencing input was blood. Source of these receptors: a young woman in good health.

The CDR3 region is CASSLSSAGRETQYF. DNA for the CDR3: TGTGCCAGCAGCTTAAGTTCTGCGGGCCGGGAGACCCAGTACTTC. The rearrangement uses TRBV7-9 and TRBJ2-5; possible D gene TRBD2, 5 bases. The ends were cut back, 2 bases at V and 5 bases at J, with 15 bases in the middle. This CDR3 spans 15 amino acids. Germline CDR1 reads SEHNR; CDR2 reads FQNEAQ (reference sequence).

The table lists this clonotype with many counts. The J gene is TRBJ2-1, the V gene TRBV4-2; D is perhaps TRBD1 or TRBD2 (5 bases each). This CDR3 has 14 residues. The V gene lost 8 bases and the J gene lost 4 bases, with 15 bases spanning the gap. CDR1 is LGHNA, CDR2 YNFKEQ, per germline. CDR3 sequence: CASRPGTPYNEQFF. The CDR3 DNA reads TGTGCCAGCCGTCCCGGGACGCCTTACAATGAGCAGTTCTTC.

This clonotype has at least ten counts. A junction end diverges from the germline sequence, so it may reflect a read error. This chain links TRBV12-3 or TRBV12-4 with TRBJ1-2; D is undetermined. This CDR3 is 12 amino acids long. DNA of the CDR3: TGCGCCAGCAGCTTGGAAAACTATGGCTACACCTTC. This sequence encodes CASSLENYGYTF.

V and J are TRBV20-1 and TRBJ2-7, with TRBD1 matching over 9 bases. This CDR3 has 15 amino acids. Germline V gene lookup returns CDR1 DFQATT and CDR2 SNEGSKA (reference sequence). J lost 5 bases, V lost 5 bases, and 13 bases had no gene match. The CDR3 DNA is TGCAGTGCTGGGGACCTCGGGACAGGGATCGACGAGCAGTACTTC. It specifies CSAGDLGTGIDEQYF.

The chain recombines TRBV2 with TRBJ2-7; 8 positions match TRBD1. J gave up 0 bases and V 8 bases, and 6 bases lay outside the gene matches. CDR3 length: 14 amino acids. In germline, CDR1 is SNHLY, CDR2 FYNNEI. CDR3 DNA: TGTGCCAGCCAGGGGACAGGAACCTCCTACGAGCAGTACTTC. This encodes CASQGTGTSYEQYF.

This sequence joins TRBV29-1 and TRBJ2-5; D possibly corresponds to TRBD1 (5 bases). Gene TRBJ2-7 matches the end of the DNA better, so the J call may be wrong. The CDR3 has 12 residues. Germline V gene data show CDR1 as SQVTM and CDR2 as ANQGSEA. The CDR3 bases are TGCAGCGTGACGGGTGGGCAGGGCGAGCAGTACTTC. Residues: CSVTGGQGEQYF.

The CDR3 nucleotides read TGTGCCAGCAGTTCCGGTACCGGGACTAGCGGGGGGCGGGAAAATGAGCAGTTCTTC. Translating it yields CASSSGTGTSGGRENEQFF. This chain connects TRBV12-3 or TRBV12-4 to TRBJ2-1, with TRBD2 matching 15 bases. The length of the CDR3 is 19 residues. V dropped 4 bases and J dropped 7; count of bases not matched to a gene: 14.

The chain combines TRBV6-5 with TRBJ2-3; unclear D gene. Germline V gene sequence: CDR1 MNHEY, CDR2 SVGAGI. Trimming took off 10 bases at V and 5 bases at J, with 10 bases between the two ends. The CDR3 sequence is 11 residues long. The CDR3 DNA reads as TGTGCCAACAGATATAGAGATACGCAGTATTTT. It yields the protein CANRYRDTQYF.

The chain carries TRBV4-2 and TRBJ2-1, with D hard to call. Germline assignment: CDR1 LGHNA and CDR2 YNFKEQ. V gave up 0 bases and J gave up 2 bases, with 8 bases separating them. CDR3 length: 15 amino acids. In DNA, the CDR3 is TGTGCCAGCAGCCAAGATACCGGCCCCTACAATGAGCAGTTCTTC. Its protein product is CASSQDTGPYNEQFF.

The chain has TRBV29-1 and TRBJ2-7, with unresolved D. The germline V gene has CDR1 SQVTM and CDR2 ANQGSEA. Trimming shortened V by 2 bases and J by 1 base, and 3 bases separated the two germline ends. The CDR3 contains 11 residues. CDR3 region: CSVEWSYEQYF. The DNA of the CDR3 is TGCAGCGTTGAATGGTCCTACGAGCAGTACTTC.

The chain uses TRBV6-2 or TRBV6-3 and TRBJ1-5; no firm D call. The CDR3 runs to 13 residues. V was trimmed by 6 bases and J by 7 bases, leaving 13 bases between them. Germline V lookup: CDR1 MNHEY, CDR2 SVGEGT. CDR3: CASSQAPAQPQHF. CDR3 nucleotide sequence: TGTGCCAGCAGCCAAGCCCCGGCCCAGCCCCAGCATTTT.

In its sample, this clonotype was seen a few times. Written as DNA, the CDR3 is TGTGCCAGCAGCCGGGGACAGGGTCAGGGCCCTGGATACAATGAGCAGTTCTTC. Amino acid sequence: CASSRGQGQGPGYNEQFF. This chain links TRBV5-6 with TRBJ2-1; 9 bases are shared with TRBD1. Germline V gene data show CDR1 as SGHDT and CDR2 as YYEEEE. This CDR3 region has 18 residues. Trimming removed 4 bases from V and 4 bases from J; junction bases left unmatched: 15.

CDR3 sequence (DNA): TGTGCCAGCAGCTTAGCAGGGGCCGTCAGCACAGATACGCAGTATTTT. Translating gives CASSLAGAVSTDTQYF. This chain joins TRBV11-2 and TRBJ2-3; perhaps TRBD1 as D (6 bases). The V end lost 1 base, the J end lost 0 bases, and 11 bases lay between the germline ends. This CDR3 is built from 16 residues. Germline values: CDR1 SGHAT, CDR2 FQNNGV.

The rearrangement uses TRBV9 and TRBJ1-5, with D unclear. Looked up from germline, CDR1 is SGDLS and CDR2 is YYNGEE. This CDR3 is 15 amino acids long. V was clipped by 3 bases and J by 4 bases, with 14 bases between them. This CDR3 reads CASSEYPEANQPQHF. The CDR3 DNA follows: TGTGCCAGCAGCGAGTATCCAGAAGCGAATCAGCCCCAGCATTTT. Full variable domain (remainder filled in from reference TRBV9 and TRBJ1-5): DSGVTQTPKHLITATGQRVTLRCSPRSGDLSVYWYQQSLDQGLQFLIQYYNGEERAKGNILERFSAQQFPDLHSELNLSSLELGDSALYFCASSEYPEANQPQHFGDGTRLSIL.

CDR3 sequence: CSARVMGGLPYEQYF. CDR3 nucleotide sequence: TGCAGTGCTAGAGTAATGGGCGGCTTGCCCTACGAGCAGTACTTC. The chain links TRBV20-1 to TRBJ2-7; D is undetermined. Between the trimmed V and J ends, which lost 1 base and 2 bases, there was a span of 15 bases. Germline V CDR1 and CDR2: DFQATT, SNEGSKA (reference sequence). The CDR3 length is 15 residues.

V gene TRBV2 combines with J gene TRBJ1-4, with a weak D call TRBD1 (6 bases). This CDR3 has 15 residues. The germline V and J ends were trimmed by 4 bases and 4 bases, with 13 bases remaining between them. Germline V gene lookup returns CDR1 SNHLY and CDR2 FYNNEI. The CDR3 loop is CASSVQGKGNEKLFF. For the CDR3, the DNA is TGTGCCAGCAGTGTCCAGGGGAAGGGTAATGAAAAACTGTTTTTT.

The sample holds a few counts of this clonotype. A junction boundary mismatches the germline segment, possibly from a read error. This chain connects TRBV5-1 to TRBJ2-7; no clear D gene. CDR3 length: 13 residues. Germline CDR1 is SGHRS and CDR2 is YFSETQ. The DNA for the CDR3 is TGTGCCAGCAGTTTAGCTGACGGCTACGAGCAGTACTTC. This translates into CASSLADGYEQYF.

This chain connects TRBV6-2 or TRBV6-3 to TRBJ2-7; 12 bases line up with TRBD2. Unmatched junction bases numbered 6, after V lost 2 bases and J lost 7 bases. The CDR3 covers 15 residues. CDR1 and CDR2 from the germline V gene are MNHEY and SVGEGT. DNA of the CDR3: TGTGCCAGCAGTTACGCTAGCGGGAGGGCATATGAGCAGTACTTC. This codes for CASSYASGRAYEQYF.

This clonotype turned up a few times. V is TRBV6-1 and J is TRBJ2-6; D possibly uses TRBD1 or TRBD2 (5 bases each). The CDR3 contains 18 residues. The germline gives CDR1 MNHNS, CDR2 SASEGT. V lost 7 bases and J 0 bases, leaving 19 bases between the germline ends. In nucleotides, the CDR3 is TGTGCCAGCAACCCCCGGGACCAAGGCCTCTCTGGGGCCAACGTCCTGACTTTC. It encodes CASNPRDQGLSGANVLTF.

This chain joins TRBV4-2 and TRBJ2-1, with D perhaps being TRBD1 or TRBD2 (5 bases each). Between the trimmed V and J ends, which lost 0 bases and 5 bases, there was a span of 11 bases. The germline CDR1 and CDR2 sequences are LGHNA and YNFKEQ. The CDR3 covers 15 residues. The CDR3 DNA reads as TGTGCCAGCAGCCAAGACGGGACGCTCGACAATGAGCAGTTCTTC. Its protein is CASSQDGTLDNEQFF.

The rearrangement links TRBV14 to TRBJ2-4; 7 bases map to TRBD1. The CDR3 covers 15 residues. The germline V gene encodes CDR1 SGHDN and CDR2 FVKESK. Trimming took 4 bases from V and 5 from J; bases not matched to a gene: 8. CDR3 coding DNA: TGTGCCAGCAGCCTTTACACAGGGGCGGAAAACATTCAGTACTTC. Translating gives CASSLYTGAENIQYF.

The CDR3 nucleotides are TGCAGTGCTAGCGGGAGCTCTGGGGCCAACGTCCTGACTTTC. Its translation: CSASGSSGANVLTF. The chain combines TRBV20-1 with TRBJ2-6, with D possibly TRBD2 on 6 matching bases. V gave up 3 bases and J gave up 0 bases, with 6 bases separating them. The CDR3 spans 14 residues. Germline-derived CDR1 and CDR2 are DFQATT and SNEGSKA (reference sequence).

This clonotype was picked up a small number of times. The gene calls are TRBV5-1 and TRBJ1-2, with 10 bases aligning to TRBD1. V trimming: 4 bases; J trimming: 6 bases; junction bases outside the gene matches: 9. The germline gives CDR1 SGHRS, CDR2 YFSETQ. This CDR3 has 15 residues. The CDR3 loop is CASSLQGTGEHGYTF. CDR3 sequence (DNA): TGCGCCAGCAGCCTGCAAGGGACAGGGGAGCATGGCTACACCTTC.

V gene TRBV28 combines with J gene TRBJ1-2, with D possibly matching TRBD1 (6 bases). V was clipped by 3 bases and J by 1 base, with 12 bases between them. Per germline, CDR1 MDHEN and CDR2 SYDVKM. The CDR3 is 15 amino acids. DNA of the CDR3: TGTGCCAGCAGTTTTTACAGGGCCTATAACTATGGCTACACCTTC. It specifies CASSFYRAYNYGYTF.

The chain has TRBV12-3 or TRBV12-4 and TRBJ2-5; 8 bases line up with TRBD2. The CDR3 consists of 15 residues. V gave up 2 bases and J gave up 4 bases; unmatched junction bases: 6. The CDR3 loop reads CASSLNGRAGETQYF. The DNA for the CDR3 is TGTGCCAGCAGTTTAAACGGGAGGGCCGGAGAGACCCAGTACTTC.